This T cell receptor beta chain was captured in a study of T cell clusters in autoimmune cytopenias (dated by TCRdb to between 2018 and 2021). Study-wide context: A median TRB sequencing depth of roughly 52,000 reads per sample was reached, and a median of around 2,300 distinct TRB clonotypes per sample was obtained. Peripheral blood TRB and IGH repertoires were sequenced in autoimmune cytopenia patients at active disease and during treatment follow-up, alongside healthy, CLL and autoimmune hepatitis controls. The goal of the study was to determine whether autoimmune cytopenia patients have a disease-specific immune repertoire signature that could serve as a blood-based biomarker. Here is what the overall study found, with its caveats: TRB repertoire shifts, with less even repertoires observed in secondary cytopenia and CLL, were mostly attributed to lymphoma bias rather than autoimmunity. In the comparison of secondary cytopenia with CLL, no cluster-lack signature showed up, apparently because the dominant lymphoma-associated repertoire masked the signature. Healthy donors had almost three times as many exclusive TRB clusters as active autoimmune hepatitis patients, a finding consistent with an autoimmunity-wide signature. The T cell clusters were defined in silico only, and their functional role remained to be validated experimentally. The GLIPH analysis suggested a lack of physiological T cell clusters in primary autoimmune cytopenia patients, since some 46 clusters were exclusive to healthy donors whereas 17 were exclusive to patients.

TRB amplification used approximately 250 ng of peripheral blood genomic DNA, some 38,000 genome equivalents, per sample. Including cysteine and phenylalanine, the CDR3 has 13 amino acids. A DNA sequence was not provided. The germline V gene provides CDR1 MNHEY and CDR2 SVGAGI. Details on this clonotype: Its antigen is still unknown.

To amplify TRB rearrangements, a touch-down multiplex PCR protocol was run with the TRB-A and TRB-B primer pools combined in a single tube. Illumina adapters and sample indices were added to the amplicons through two consecutive PCR reactions using Phusion HS II polymerase. The amplicons were gel-purified using the NucleoSpin Gel and PCR Clean-up kit, after which quantification was performed by Qubit and quality was checked on an Agilent 2100 Bioanalyzer. Sequencing of the libraries was done on an Illumina MiSeq with 600-cycle, single-indexed, paired-end runs. The published analysis was carried out like this. Alignment and assembly of TRB reads were performed with MiXCR version 2.1.12 and the default MiXCR reference library. A clone was defined by each unique CDR3 nucleotide sequence, and the analysis included only productive sequences with two or more reads. Repertoire diversity was assessed by alpha-parameterized diversity profiles (alpha 0 to 5), including Shannon (alpha 1) and Simpson (alpha 2) indices, computed with an R script. The tcR package was used to compute combinatorial TRB VJ usage, and cohorts were compared on this usage by principal component analysis with ade4. TCRbeta CDR3s were clustered with GLIPH on cohort pairs matched by age and read depth, and cluster frequencies were compared by Wilcoxon test. Based on TCRdb reprocessing of the reads, there is one entry per CDR3 protein sequence, and DNA is missing. It is TCRdb's table, rather than the study itself, that gives the V and J calls and clone size. The sample table records 6,000 to 8,500 distinct CDR3 sequences. The ten top clones hold under 4% of the sample.

This TCR was sampled from a human donor with an autoimmune cytopenia or autoimmune hepatitis (not recorded which). Sequencing used peripheral blood. The V and J segments used are TRBV6-5 and TRBJ1-4; TCRdb indicates TRBD1, and absent DNA this call remains unverified. Here the CDR3 is given as CASTWAVNEKLFF.